This record concerns one T cell receptor (beta chain) sequence. The CDR3 totals 14 residues. CDR1 is MDHEN and CDR2 is SYDVKM in the germline V gene. V gave up 8 bases and J gave up 0 bases, with 11 bases separating them. Across under 25 US areas, participants ranged in age from roughly 18 to 95 years. The study assigned cohorts using participant-reported clinical history. Recovery among Cohort 3 donors was established by two negative PCRs, clearance, or symptom resolution. The repertoire was sequenced with immunoSEQ multiplex PCR; TCRdb's copy has only in-frame clones and lacks some. The sample lists about 160,000 clones; about 85% were seen once. This sample was taken from a study of blood T cell repertoires in COVID-19.

The chain recombines TRBV28 with TRBJ1-5; no reliable D call. The TCR sequence derives from a woman between 50 and 59 years old who had recovered from COVID-19. The sample consisted of PBMCs or T cells enriched from blood (not recorded which). CDR3 region: CASLEGYSNQPQHF. The DNA for the CDR3 is TGTGCCAGCCTGGAGGGATATAGCAATCAGCCCCAGCATTTT.